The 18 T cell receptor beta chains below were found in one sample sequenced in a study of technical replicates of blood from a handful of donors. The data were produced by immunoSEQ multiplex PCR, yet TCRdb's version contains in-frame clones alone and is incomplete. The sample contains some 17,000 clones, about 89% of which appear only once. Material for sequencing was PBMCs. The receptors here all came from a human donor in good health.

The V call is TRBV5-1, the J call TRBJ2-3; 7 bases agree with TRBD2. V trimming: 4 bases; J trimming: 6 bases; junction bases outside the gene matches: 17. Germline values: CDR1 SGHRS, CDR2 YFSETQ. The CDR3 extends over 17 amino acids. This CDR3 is CASSRWDGRAKEDTQYF. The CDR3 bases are TGCGCCAGCAGCCGTTGGGATGGGAGGGCCAAGGAGGATACGCAGTATTTT.

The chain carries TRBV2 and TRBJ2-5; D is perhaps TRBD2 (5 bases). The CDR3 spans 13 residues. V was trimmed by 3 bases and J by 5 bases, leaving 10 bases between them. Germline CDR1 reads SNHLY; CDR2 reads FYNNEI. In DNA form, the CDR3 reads TGTGCCAGCAGTGATTCCGGGGTGGAGACCCAGTACTTC. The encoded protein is CASSDSGVETQYF.

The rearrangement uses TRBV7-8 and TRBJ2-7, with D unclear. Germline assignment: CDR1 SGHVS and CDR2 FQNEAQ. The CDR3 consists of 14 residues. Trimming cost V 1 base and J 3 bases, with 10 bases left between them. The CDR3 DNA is TGTGCCAGCAGCTTAGAATTGGGCAGCTACGAGCAGTACTTC. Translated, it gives CASSLELGSYEQYF.

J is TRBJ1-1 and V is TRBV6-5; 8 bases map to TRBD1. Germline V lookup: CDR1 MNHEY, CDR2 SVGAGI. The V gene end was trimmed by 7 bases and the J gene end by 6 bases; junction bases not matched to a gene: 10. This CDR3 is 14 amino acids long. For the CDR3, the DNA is TGTGCCAGCAACGTCCCGGGACAGGCAGCTGAAGCTTTCTTT. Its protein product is CASNVPGQAAEAFF.

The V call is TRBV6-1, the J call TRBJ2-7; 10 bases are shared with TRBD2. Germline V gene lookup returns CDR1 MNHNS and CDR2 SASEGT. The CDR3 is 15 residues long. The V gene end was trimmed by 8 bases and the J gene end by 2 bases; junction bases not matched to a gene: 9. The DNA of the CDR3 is TGTGCCAGCTACGGCATGAGCGGGAGGGCCTACGAGCAGTACTTC. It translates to CASYGMSGRAYEQYF.

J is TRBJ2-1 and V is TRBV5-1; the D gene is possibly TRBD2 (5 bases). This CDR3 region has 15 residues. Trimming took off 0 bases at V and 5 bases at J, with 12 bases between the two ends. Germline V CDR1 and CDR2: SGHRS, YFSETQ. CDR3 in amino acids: CASSLGGGGHNEQFF. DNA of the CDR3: TGCGCCAGCAGCTTGGGTGGCGGCGGGCACAATGAGCAGTTCTTC. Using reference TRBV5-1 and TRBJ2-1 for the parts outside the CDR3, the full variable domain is KAGVTQTPRYLIKTRGQQVTLSCSPISGHRSVSWYQQTPGQGLQFLFEYFSETQRNKGNFPGRFSGRQFSNSRSEMNVSTLELGDSALYLCASSLGGGGHNEQFFGPGTRLTVL.

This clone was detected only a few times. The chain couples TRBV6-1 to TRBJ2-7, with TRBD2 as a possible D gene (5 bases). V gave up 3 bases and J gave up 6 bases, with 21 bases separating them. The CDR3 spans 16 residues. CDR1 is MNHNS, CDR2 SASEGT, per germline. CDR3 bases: TGTGCCAGCAGTGACGATCCGGGATACAAAGGACTCGAGCAGTACTTC. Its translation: CASSDDPGYKGLEQYF.

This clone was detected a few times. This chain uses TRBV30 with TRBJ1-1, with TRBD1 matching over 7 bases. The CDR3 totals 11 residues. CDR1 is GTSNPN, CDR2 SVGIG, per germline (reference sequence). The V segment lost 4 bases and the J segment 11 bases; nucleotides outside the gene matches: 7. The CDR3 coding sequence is TGTGCCTGGAACACCGGGACAGCGGCTTTCTTT. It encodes CAWNTGTAAFF.

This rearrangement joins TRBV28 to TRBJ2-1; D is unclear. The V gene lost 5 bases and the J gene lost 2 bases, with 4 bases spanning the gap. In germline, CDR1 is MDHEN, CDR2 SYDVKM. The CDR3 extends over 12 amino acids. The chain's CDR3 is CASSEPYNEQFF. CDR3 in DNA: TGTGCCAGCAGTGAGCCCTACAATGAGCAGTTCTTC.

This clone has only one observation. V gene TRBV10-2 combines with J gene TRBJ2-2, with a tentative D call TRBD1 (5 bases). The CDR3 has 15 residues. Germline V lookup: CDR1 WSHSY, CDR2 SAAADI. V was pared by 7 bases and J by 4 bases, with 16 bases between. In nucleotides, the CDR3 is TGCGCCAGCATGGATGGCAGGGTATTCACCGGGGAGCTGTTTTTT. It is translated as CASMDGRVFTGELFF.

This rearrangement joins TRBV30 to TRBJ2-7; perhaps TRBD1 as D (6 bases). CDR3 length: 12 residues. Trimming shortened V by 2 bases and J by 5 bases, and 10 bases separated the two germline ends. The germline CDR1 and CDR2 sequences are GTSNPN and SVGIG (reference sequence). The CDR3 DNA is TGTGCCTGGAGTAAGGACAGAGACGAGCAGTACTTC. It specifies CAWSKDRDEQYF.

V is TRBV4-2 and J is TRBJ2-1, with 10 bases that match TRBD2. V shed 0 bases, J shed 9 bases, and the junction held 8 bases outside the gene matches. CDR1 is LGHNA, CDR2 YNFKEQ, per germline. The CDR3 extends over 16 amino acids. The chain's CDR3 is CASSQDGSSGSSEQFF. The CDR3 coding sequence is TGTGCCAGCAGCCAAGATGGGTCTAGCGGGAGCAGTGAGCAGTTCTTC.

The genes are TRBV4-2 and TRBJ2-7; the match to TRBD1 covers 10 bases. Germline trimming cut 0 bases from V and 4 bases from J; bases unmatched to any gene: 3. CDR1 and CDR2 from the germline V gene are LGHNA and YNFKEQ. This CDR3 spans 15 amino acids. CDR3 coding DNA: TGTGCCAGCAGCCAAGAGGGACAGGGGATGTACGAGCAGTACTTC. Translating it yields CASSQEGQGMYEQYF.

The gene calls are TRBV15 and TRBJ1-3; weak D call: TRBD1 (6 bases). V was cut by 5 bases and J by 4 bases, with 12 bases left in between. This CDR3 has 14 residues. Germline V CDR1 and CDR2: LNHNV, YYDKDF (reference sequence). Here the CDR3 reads CATSRPDRGNTIYF. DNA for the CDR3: TGTGCCACCAGCCGCCCGGACAGAGGAAACACCATATATTTT.

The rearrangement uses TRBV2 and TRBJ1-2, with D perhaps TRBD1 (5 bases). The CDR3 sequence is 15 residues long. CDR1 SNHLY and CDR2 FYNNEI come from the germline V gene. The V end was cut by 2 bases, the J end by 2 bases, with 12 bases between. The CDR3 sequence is CASSESYQGNYGYTF. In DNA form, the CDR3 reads TGTGCCAGCAGTGAAAGTTATCAGGGAAACTATGGCTACACCTTC.

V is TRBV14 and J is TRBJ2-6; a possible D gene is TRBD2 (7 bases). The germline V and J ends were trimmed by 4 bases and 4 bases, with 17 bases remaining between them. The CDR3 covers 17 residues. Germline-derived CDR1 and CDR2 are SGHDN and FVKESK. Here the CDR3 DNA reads TGTGCCAGCAGCCGCCTTCGGGGGGCAGGAGGGGCCAACGTCCTGACTTTC. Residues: CASSRLRGAGGANVLTF.

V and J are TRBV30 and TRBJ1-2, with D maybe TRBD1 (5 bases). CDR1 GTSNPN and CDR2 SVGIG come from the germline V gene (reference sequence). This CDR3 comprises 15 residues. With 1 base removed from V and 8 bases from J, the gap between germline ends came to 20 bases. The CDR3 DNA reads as TGTGCCTGGAGTGGGGCCAGGCTGGGGGGACGCGGCTACACCTTC. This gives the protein CAWSGARLGGRGYTF. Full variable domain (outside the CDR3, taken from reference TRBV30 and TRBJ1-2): SQTIHQWPATLVQPVGSPLSLECTVEGTSNPNLYWYRQAAGRGLQLLFYSVGIGQISSEVPQNLSASRPQDRQFILSSKKLLLSDSGFYLCAWSGARLGGRGYTFGSGTRLTVV.

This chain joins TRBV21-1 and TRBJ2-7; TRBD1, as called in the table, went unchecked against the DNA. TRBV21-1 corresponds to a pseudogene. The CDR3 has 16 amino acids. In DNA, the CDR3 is TGTGCCAGCAGCAAAGTAGGGGCGGAGTGTAAGTACGAGCAGTACTTC. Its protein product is CASSKVGAECKYEQYF.